This note documents a single T cell receptor (beta chain) sequence. Its antigen is undetermined. Multiplex touch-down PCR with TRB-A/B primers amplified rearranged V-D-J TRB sequences. TCRdb reanalysed the multiplex PCR reads using MiXCR and keeps one entry per CDR3 protein. This table holds some 680 distinct CDR3 sequences, roughly 22% found once. The CDR3 totals 16 residues. The trim removed 3 bases at V and 0 bases at J, leaving 7 bases unmatched. Germline CDR1 reads SEHNR; CDR2 reads FQNEAQ (reference sequence). These data belong to a study of T cell repertoires in aging, cancer and after chemotherapy. Looking at the study overall: Donor ages fell into six groups from 30 or younger up to 70 or older.

General study results and limits: No conclusions about immunological memory after chemotherapy can be drawn from the repertoire data. Loss of evenness, beyond lost richness, contributed to age-related TCR diversity decline in cancer patients.

The template was genomic DNA from peripheral blood, not RNA. Sequenced material: blood. The chain combines TRBV7-9 with TRBJ2-7, with 8 bases fitting TRBD1. The sequence came from a human donor in good health. CDR3 in amino acids: CASSLLGTGTSYEQYF. CDR3 coding DNA: TGTGCCAGCAGCTTGTTGGGGACAGGTACCTCCTACGAGCAGTACTTC.